A selection of T cell receptor beta chains follows, all from one sample in a study of response to subunit inactivated influenza vaccine. Each CDR3 protein is one row after TCRdb ran MiXCR on the RT-PCR reads. Here the sample spans about 570,000 distinct CDR3 sequences, roughly 10% being singletons. This same sample was also taken into another study, of T cells expressing NK-cell markers.

This specimen was PBMCs from blood, taken on the day of vaccination. The receptors derive from a man aged 45-65 years who received an inactivated influenza vaccine. The CDR3 runs from the conserved cysteine through the conserved F or W. D genes are given only for firm matches. Rows give clone size only sometimes, using once, few, many, or a class for an expanded clone.

clone_size j_call d_call v_call cdr3_nt cdr3_aa
many TRBJ2-2 . TRBV5-6 TGTGCCAGCAGCACGGGACTGTTGAGTGCCGGGGAGCTGTTTTTT CASSTGLLSAGELFF
. TRBJ1-2 . TRBV27 TGTGCCAGCAGTTTATCACCTGGCGGATTCTATGGCTACACCTTC CASSLSPGGFYGYTF
few TRBJ2-7 TRBD2 TRBV6-1 TGTGCCAGCAGTCCTCGTGGCGGGGGACCCTACGAGCAGTACTTC CASSPRGGGPYEQYF
. TRBJ1-2 . TRBV12-3/TRBV12-4 TGTGCCAGCAGTTTGGAGAGTGGCTACACCTTC CASSLESGYTF
. TRBJ2-7 TRBD1 TRBV7-9 TGTGCCAGCAGCTTGCGGACAGGGGACCCCTACGAGCAGTACTTC CASSLRTGDPYEQYF
few TRBJ2-5 TRBD1 TRBV7-9 TGTGCCAGCACCCCTGACAGGGGGCGAAGGTCAGAGACCCAGTACTTC CASTPDRGRRSETQYF
few TRBJ2-7 TRBD1 TRBV20-1 TGCAGTGCTAGGGCACAACAAAGAAGGGGGCTCGGCGAGCAGTACTTC CSARAQQRRGLGEQYF
. TRBJ2-2 . TRBV6-4 TGTGCCAGCAGGGACTACTACACCGGGGAGCTGTTTTTT CASRDYYTGELFF
. TRBJ1-5 . TRBV5-1 TGCGCCAGCAGCTTCGGACCTGGCTTCGATCAGCCCCAGCATTTT CASSFGPGFDQPQHF
. TRBJ2-1 . TRBV28 TGTGCCAGCAACCTTCAGCTCCATGAGCAGTTCTTC CASNLQLHEQFF
. TRBJ1-5 . TRBV3-1 TGTGCCAGCAGCCCCCGAATATATAGCAATCAGCCCCAGCATTTT CASSPRIYSNQPQHF
few TRBJ2-5 TRBD2 TRBV20-1 TGCAGTGCTACCCGACTAGCGGGGGGAAACCAAGAGACCCAGTACTTC CSATRLAGGNQETQYF
many TRBJ1-1 . TRBV7-9 TGTGCCAGCAACCTGGGGGGCATGAACACTGAAGCTTTCTTT CASNLGGMNTEAFF
few TRBJ2-7 TRBD2 TRBV19 TGTGCCAGTATTCCAGCGGGATCCTACGAGCAGTACTTC CASIPAGSYEQYF
. TRBJ1-1 . TRBV5-6 TGTGCCAGCAGCTTGGGGAGCACCACTGAAGCTTTCTTT CASSLGSTTEAFF
. TRBJ1-1 . TRBV4-3 TGCGCCAGCAGCCAAGATGGGGGGGAATGGCTCACTGAAGCTTTCTTT CASSQDGGEWLTEAFF
. TRBJ1-5 . TRBV20-1 TGCAGTGCTAGAGAGGGGACTCAGCCCCAGCATTTT CSAREGTQPQHF
few TRBJ2-1 . TRBV3-1 TGTGCCAGCAGCCATGAAGGGCTGTACAATGAGCAGTTCTTC CASSHEGLYNEQFF
few TRBJ2-2 . TRBV20-1 TGCAGTGCTAGAGAAAACGGCAGAAACACCGGGGAGCTGTTTTTT CSARENGRNTGELFF
few TRBJ1-5 . TRBV18 TGTGCCAGCTCAATCCGGGCCTCGAAAGGGGAGCCCCAGCATTTT CASSIRASKGEPQHF
. TRBJ2-1 . TRBV12-3/TRBV12-4 TGTGCCAGCAGTCAGAGGACGGGTGTCTCCTACAATGAGCAGTTCTTC CASSQRTGVSYNEQFF
few TRBJ2-1 . TRBV12-3/TRBV12-4 TGTGCCAGCAGCACCCGAGGGGGTGCCTACAATGAGCAGTTCTTC CASSTRGGAYNEQFF
few TRBJ2-7 . TRBV7-9 TGTGCCAGCAGCCCCTATGGCGGCGGAACCTACGAGCAGTACTTC CASSPYGGGTYEQYF
many TRBJ2-2 . TRBV12-3/TRBV12-4 TGTGCCAGCAGTTTCGGGTATCAGGGTAACACCGGGGAGCTGTTTTTT CASSFGYQGNTGELFF
. TRBJ2-7 TRBD1 TRBV30 TGTGCCTGGACGGGACAGGGCACCTACGAGCAGTACTTC CAWTGQGTYEQYF
. TRBJ2-3 TRBD2 TRBV29-1 TGCAGCGTTGCTAGCGGGAAAACAGATACGCAGTATTTT CSVASGKTDTQYF
. TRBJ2-3 . TRBV20-1 TGCAGTGCCAAGGGGGCTAGCGTTAGCACAGATACGCAGTATTTT CSAKGASVSTDTQYF
few TRBJ1-1 . TRBV29-1 TGCAGCGCCGGCGTGGGGGGGACAACTGAAGCTTTCTTT CSAGVGGTTEAFF
. TRBJ1-6 TRBD1 TRBV20-1 TGCAGTGGCGGACAGGGTCTTAATTCACCCCTCCACTTT CSGGQGLNSPLHF
few TRBJ1-5 . TRBV28 TGTGCCAGCAGGTCCTCTCCGGGGGGTGGACAGCCCCAGCATTTT CASRSSPGGGQPQHF
few TRBJ2-5 TRBD1 TRBV5-1 TGCGCCAGCAACCCAGGGGGCGGTTTACAAGAGACCCAGTACTTC CASNPGGGLQETQYF
many TRBJ2-7 TRBD2 TRBV20-1 TGCAGTGCTAGAGATCCAGGACTAGCTTATTCTCTTTACGAGCAGTACTTC CSARDPGLAYSLYEQYF
many TRBJ1-4 . TRBV28 TGTGCCAGCAGCCTGGGGACGGGAGATAATGAAAAACTGTTTTTT CASSLGTGDNEKLFF
many TRBJ1-2 . TRBV5-1 TGCGCCAGCACCCTGACAGCAGGCTATGGCTACACCTTC CASTLTAGYGYTF
few TRBJ2-3 . TRBV12-3/TRBV12-4 TGTGCCAGCAGTTCGGGACATTACTACACAGATACGCAGTATTTT CASSSGHYYTDTQYF
. TRBJ1-6 . TRBV9 TGTGCCAGCAGCGTAGAGAGCTCCTATAATTCACCCCTCCACTTT CASSVESSYNSPLHF
. TRBJ2-1 . TRBV11-1 TGTGCCAGCAGCTTAGACGCGTGGAGAGTAGAAGGAAACAATGAGCAGTTCTTC CASSLDAWRVEGNNEQFF
few TRBJ2-7 TRBD2 TRBV6-1 TGTGCCAGCAGTGTGCAGGGACTAAACTACGAGCAGTACTTC CASSVQGLNYEQYF
few TRBJ1-1 . TRBV3-1 TGTGCCAGCAGGCCTAGCCGAGAGACTGAAGCTTTCTTT CASRPSRETEAFF
few TRBJ2-7 TRBD2 TRBV27 TGTGCCACCCGTGCCCCGGGACTAGCCGGGTACGAGCAGTACTTC CATRAPGLAGYEQYF